Below, 12 T cell receptor beta chains from the same sample are listed, as sequenced in a study of OX40 agonist ivuxolimab in advanced cancers. Assay used: immunoSEQ multiplex PCR; TCRdb lists only in-frame clones, some missing. The sample shows about 41,000 clones, around 84% of them seen only once. Specimen: CD4+ or CD8+ T cells sorted from blood, collected in a trial of the OX40 agonist ivuxolimab. The source of these receptors is an adult with an advanced solid tumor such as melanoma, head and neck, liver or kidney cancer.

V and J are TRBV25-1 and TRBJ2-3; 9 nucleotides match TRBD2. The CDR3 runs 13 residues. J gave up 4 bases and V 8 bases, and 4 bases lay outside the gene matches. Per germline, CDR1 MGHDK and CDR2 SYGVNS. CDR3 DNA: TGTGCCAGCGGGCTAGCGGGATCAGATACGCAGTATTTT. It specifies CASGLAGSDTQYF.

The chain recombines TRBV28 with TRBJ1-1, with no clear D. The CDR3 is 11 residues long. Trimming removed 2 bases from V and 11 bases from J, with 9 bases in between. The germline gives CDR1 MDHEN, CDR2 SYDVKM. The chain's CDR3 is CASSLGKTAFF. CDR3 nucleotides: TGTGCCAGCAGTTTAGGAAAGACGGCTTTCTTT.

This rearrangement joins TRBV7-9 to TRBJ2-1; the D gene could be TRBD1 or TRBD2 (5 bases each). The V gene's germline CDR1 is SEHNR and CDR2 FQNEAQ (reference sequence). The length of the CDR3 is 16 residues. Trimming stripped 5 bases from V and 5 bases from J, with 19 bases between. The CDR3 protein is CASSRSTGPRDNEQFF. The CDR3 nucleotides are TGTGCCAGCAGCCGATCTACGGGGCCCAGGGACAATGAGCAGTTCTTC.

The chain uses TRBV4-1 and TRBJ2-7, with a possible D match to TRBD2 (5 bases). Germline CDR1 and CDR2: MGHRA and YSYEKL. The CDR3 length is 13 residues. With 0 bases removed from V and 2 bases from J, the gap between germline ends came to 5 bases. The CDR3 sequence is CASSQERAYEQYF. As DNA, the CDR3 is TGCGCCAGCAGCCAAGAGAGGGCCTACGAGCAGTACTTC.

V and J are TRBV6-6 and TRBJ2-2, with 8 bases identical to TRBD2. The CDR3 runs to 14 residues. V dropped 7 bases and J dropped 4; count of bases not matched to a gene: 5. Germline V gene data show CDR1 as MNHNY and CDR2 as SVGAGI (reference sequence). The CDR3 reads CASTGGATTGELFF. CDR3 nucleotide sequence: TGTGCCAGCACCGGGGGGGCCACCACCGGGGAGCTGTTTTTT.

The chain couples TRBV5-1 to TRBJ1-1; D perhaps matches TRBD1 (5 bases). CDR1 SGHRS and CDR2 YFSETQ come from the germline V gene. Trimming removed 0 bases from V and 1 base from J, with 7 bases in between. There are 14 residues in the CDR3. CDR3 protein: CASSLGGGNTEAFF. In DNA, the CDR3 is TGCGCCAGCAGCTTGGGTGGGGGGAACACTGAAGCTTTCTTT. Using reference TRBV5-1 and TRBJ1-1 for the parts outside the CDR3, the full variable domain is KAGVTQTPRYLIKTRGQQVTLSCSPISGHRSVSWYQQTPGQGLQFLFEYFSETQRNKGNFPGRFSGRQFSNSRSEMNVSTLELGDSALYLCASSLGGGNTEAFFGQGTRLTVV.

The chain is built from TRBV19 and TRBJ2-3; 11 nucleotides agree with TRBD2. The ends lost 6 bases at V and 6 bases at J; junction bases unmatched: 5. CDR3 length: 14 amino acids. Germline CDR1 is LNHDA and CDR2 is SQIVND (reference sequence). CDR3 residues: CASRQLAGGDTQYF. The CDR3 DNA sequence: TGTGCCAGTAGACAGCTAGCGGGGGGTGATACGCAGTATTTT. Complete variable domain (other parts from reference TRBV19 and TRBJ2-3): DGGITQSPKYLFRKEGQNVTLSCEQNLNHDAMYWYRQDPGQGLRLIYYSQIVNDFQKGDIAEGYSVSREKKESFPLTVTSAQKNPTAFYLCASRQLAGGDTQYFGPGTRLTVL.

The chain combines TRBV4-3 with TRBJ2-7; D is perhaps TRBD1 (6 bases). Per germline, CDR1 LGHNA and CDR2 YSLEER. This CDR3 is built from 14 residues. The V end lost 4 bases, the J end lost 6 bases, and 16 bases lay between the germline ends. The DNA for the CDR3 is TGCGCCAGCAGCCCCGTTAACAGGGAGTCCGAGCAGTACTTC. This sequence encodes CASSPVNRESEQYF.

This clone was seen only once. The chain links TRBV1 to TRBJ1-4; TRBD1 reflects the table's D call only, with no check against the DNA. TRBV1 is a known pseudogene. The CDR3 consists of 13 residues. CDR3 DNA: TGCACCGGATCTCGGGACAGGCTTGAAAAACTGTTTTTT. Its translation is CTGSRDRLEKLFF.

The V and J genes are TRBV9 and TRBJ1-2, with D possibly TRBD1 on 5 matching bases. The ends were cut back, 2 bases at V and 4 bases at J, with 15 bases in the middle. The CDR3 has 15 amino acids. Germline V gene data show CDR1 as SGDLS and CDR2 as YYNGEE. DNA of the CDR3: TGTGCCAGCAGCGTTCAGCAGGGACTGTCCTATGGCTACACCTTC. Protein product: CASSVQQGLSYGYTF.

The V call is TRBV5-6, the J call TRBJ2-3, with D maybe TRBD2 (7 bases). V was pared by 0 bases and J by 2 bases, with 19 bases between. CDR3 length: 18 residues. From germline, CDR1 is SGHDT and CDR2 YYEEEE. This CDR3 reads CASSLVQEGGLNTDTQYF. In DNA form, the CDR3 reads TGTGCCAGCAGCTTGGTACAGGAGGGGGGGTTAAACACAGATACGCAGTATTTT. The full variable domain, rest sourced from reference TRBV5-6 and TRBJ2-3, is DAGVTQSPTHLIKTRGQQVTLRCSPKSGHDTVSWYQQALGQGPQFIFQYYEEEERQRGNFPDRFSGHQFPNYSSELNVNALLLGDSALYLCASSLVQEGGLNTDTQYFGPGTRLTVL.

The chain employs TRBV5-8 and TRBJ1-3, with unresolved D. This CDR3 region has 14 residues. Germline V gene lookup returns CDR1 SGHTS and CDR2 YDEGEE. Trimming took 0 bases from V and 7 from J, leaving 11 bases between them. CDR3 coding DNA: TGTGCCAGCAGCTTGGAGGGAAGGAGGAACACCATATATTTT. Encoded protein: CASSLEGRRNTIYF.